This passage covers 24 T cell receptor beta chains from one sample sequenced in a study of human T cells and chemical hapten exposure (dated by TCRdb to 2020 to 2023). The time point label of this sample denotes: pre-sensitization, week 0. The meaning of the sample's treatment or condition label: therapeutic diphenylcyclopropenone sensitization with weekly scalp DPC. The library came from RACE. Sequencing relied on a NextSeq 500. TCRdb applied fastp at Q25 and MiXCR to the public reads, then kept only in-frame beta chains. Rows merge per CDR3 protein into single entries with the most common DNA and genes. The sample table records 250,000 or so distinct CDR3 sequences; approximately 8% of these occur just once. About 1.2% of the sample is in the top ten clones. The material was whole blood, obtained in connection with sensitization to the hapten diphenylcyclopropenone (DPC). All receptors come from a man between 18 and 35 years old with alopecia areata. Some clones in this sample may be carry-over from other donors' samples.

This clonotype turned up a few times. This chain connects TRBV3-1 to TRBJ1-3; possibly TRBD1 for D (5 bases). The germline V gene has CDR1 LGHDT and CDR2 YNNKEL (reference sequence). V lost 0 bases to trimming and J lost 0 bases, with 9 bases between them. The CDR3 covers 16 residues. Written as DNA, the CDR3 is TGTGCCAGCAGCCAAGATCTAGGGACCTCTGGAAACACCATATATTTT. Its translation is CASSQDLGTSGNTIYF.

This clonotype was observed at least ten times. At one of its ends the junction is not consistent with the germline gene, which may arise from a read error. This chain uses TRBV7-2 with TRBJ2-5, with D possibly being TRBD1 or TRBD2 (6 bases each). The CDR3 length is 14 residues. Looked up from germline, CDR1 is SGHTA and CDR2 is FQGNSA. CDR3: CASSLVGGGETQYF. The CDR3 nucleotides are TGCGCCAGCAGCTTGGTAGGGGGAGGAGAGACCCAGTACTTC.

The J gene is TRBJ1-5, the V gene TRBV6-2 or TRBV6-3; possibly TRBD1 for D (5 bases). Looked up from germline, CDR1 is MNHEY and CDR2 is SVGEGT. CDR3 length: 15 residues. With 5 bases removed from V and 1 base from J, the gap between germline ends came to 12 bases. The CDR3, as DNA: TGTGCCAGCAGTCACGACAGAGCAAGCAATCAGCCCCAGCATTTT. It yields the protein CASSHDRASNQPQHF.

CDR3 residues: CASSPQGVNTGELFF. CDR3 nucleotide sequence: TGTGCCAGCAGCCCGCAGGGGGTGAACACCGGGGAGCTGTTTTTT. This chain joins TRBV7-3 and TRBJ2-2, with 7 bases matching TRBD1. Germline CDR1 SGHTA, CDR2 FQGTGA. This CDR3 has 15 residues. The V and J ends lost 5 bases and 1 base, in that order; junction bases with no gene match: 4.

This chain joins TRBV29-1 and TRBJ1-1; a possible D gene is TRBD1 (5 bases). V was shortened by 3 bases and J by 5 bases, with 10 bases between the two germline ends. This CDR3 region has 12 residues. Germline V gene data show CDR1 as SQVTM and CDR2 as ANQGSEA. The CDR3 nucleotides are TGCAGCGTTGAGGCAGGGCCGACTGAAGCTTTCTTT. This gives the protein CSVEAGPTEAFF.

This clonotype has only a few counts. V and J are TRBV18 and TRBJ1-3; weak D call: TRBD1 (5 bases). This CDR3 region has 15 residues. Germline V gene data show CDR1 as KGHSH and CDR2 as LQKENI. V lost 2 bases to trimming and J lost 2 bases, with 10 bases between them. DNA for the CDR3: TGTGCCAGCTCACCAGGGGCCGGCGCTGGAAACACCATATATTTT. It is translated as CASSPGAGAGNTIYF.

This clonotype was seen only a few times. The chain has TRBV4-2 and TRBJ1-5; 11 positions match TRBD1. CDR1 LGHNA and CDR2 YNFKEQ come from the germline V gene. V shed 0 bases, J shed 7 bases, and the junction held 5 bases outside the gene matches. This CDR3 has 16 amino acids. Here the CDR3 DNA reads TGTGCCAGCAGCCAAGATCCAGGGACAGGGGGACAGCCCCAGCATTTT. Protein: CASSQDPGTGGQPQHF.

This chain links TRBV7-2 with TRBJ2-7; no clear D. V was shortened by 5 bases and J by 3 bases, with 14 bases between the two germline ends. Germline V gene data show CDR1 as SGHTA and CDR2 as FQGNSA. This CDR3 is 14 amino acids long. The CDR3 DNA reads TGTGCCAGCAGCACATACGACACACTCTACGAGCAGTACTTC. Translating it yields CASSTYDTLYEQYF.

The J gene is TRBJ1-5, the V gene TRBV7-9; 9 bases line up with TRBD1. CDR3 length equals 15 residues. Trimming cost V 3 bases and J 7 bases; bases outside gene matches: 7. Germline CDR1 SEHNR, CDR2 FQNEAQ (reference sequence). The CDR3 reads CASSLGQGILQPQHF. The CDR3 nucleotides read TGTGCCAGCAGCTTGGGACAGGGTATATTACAGCCCCAGCATTTT.

The chain combines TRBV14 with TRBJ2-2; D gene ambiguous. With 2 bases removed from V and 4 bases from J, the gap between germline ends came to 8 bases. CDR1 and CDR2 (germline): SGHDN, FVKESK. The CDR3 contains 14 residues. CDR3 DNA: TGTGCCAGCAGCCAACCATTTCCCACCGGGGAGCTGTTTTTT. Translating it yields CASSQPFPTGELFF.

This clonotype was counted between two and nine times. The V call is TRBV6-1, the J call TRBJ1-4, with D uncertain. The V end was cut by 2 bases, the J end by 3 bases, with 7 bases between. CDR1 is MNHNS and CDR2 is SASEGT in the germline V gene. The CDR3 totals 14 residues. CDR3 residues: CASSEYTSNEKLFF. CDR3 bases: TGTGCCAGCAGTGAATATACTTCTAATGAAAAACTGTTTTTT.

This clonotype was seen only a few times. The chain is built from TRBV7-2 and TRBJ2-3; tentatively, D is TRBD2 (6 bases). The CDR3 consists of 12 residues. The V end lost 7 bases, the J end lost 6 bases, and 11 bases lay between the germline ends. Germline V gene sequence: CDR1 SGHTA, CDR2 FQGNSA. This CDR3 reads CASTPSEDTQYF. The CDR3, as DNA: TGTGCCAGCACTCCTAGCGAGGATACGCAGTATTTT.

The chain uses TRBV5-1 and TRBJ1-4; no firm D call. The CDR3 runs to 16 residues. The ends were cut back, 0 bases at V and 8 bases at J, with 17 bases in the middle. The V gene's germline CDR1 is SGHRS and CDR2 YFSETQ. The CDR3 DNA follows: TGCGCCAGCAGCTTGGAATTAATCGAAGTAGGAGAAAAACTGTTTTTT. Its translation is CASSLELIEVGEKLFF.

This clonotype has a handful of counts. The chain has TRBV24-1 and TRBJ1-1, with D maybe TRBD1 (6 bases). The length of the CDR3 is 14 residues. V was clipped by 7 bases and J by 1 base, with 12 bases between them. Germline V gene sequence: CDR1 KGHDR, CDR2 SFDVKD. Here the CDR3 DNA reads TGTGCCACCAGACCGACAGGTAGGAACACTGAAGCTTTCTTT. This translates into CATRPTGRNTEAFF.

This clonotype was recorded at least ten times. The rearrangement joins TRBV6-5 to TRBJ2-7; 11 nucleotides agree with TRBD2. Germline CDR1 and CDR2: MNHEY and SVGAGI. The CDR3 is 14 amino acids. V lost 5 bases, J lost 4 bases, and 4 bases stayed unmatched. The CDR3, as DNA: TGTGCCAGCAGTCGACTAGCGGGGAGTTACGAGCAGTACTTC. Amino acid sequence: CASSRLAGSYEQYF.

CDR3 protein: CSVTGDSYEQYV. CDR3 nucleotide sequence: TGCAGCGTTACCGGGGACTCCTACGAGCAGTACGTC. The chain is built from TRBV29-1 and TRBJ2-7, with D possibly TRBD2 on 5 matching bases. Per the germline V gene, CDR1 is SQVTM and CDR2 is ANQGSEA. Trimming pared 5 bases from V and 0 bases from J, leaving 8 bases between. This CDR3 is built from 12 residues.

CDR3 sequence (DNA): TGTGCCAGCAGCCTTCGACAAGCAGTCTACAATGAGCAGTTCTTC. Residues: CASSLRQAVYNEQFF. This chain connects TRBV7-2 to TRBJ2-1; D is unclear. CDR1 is SGHTA and CDR2 is FQGNSA in the germline V gene. This CDR3 is 15 amino acids long. Trimming pared 5 bases from V and 3 bases from J, leaving 14 bases between.

This clonotype was seen ten or more times. The CDR3 loop reads CASSLGESGNTIYF. The CDR3 coding sequence is TGCGCCAGCAGCTTGGGGGAGAGTGGAAACACCATATATTTT. The chain has TRBV5-1 and TRBJ1-3; D remains unclear. The V and J ends lost 0 bases and 3 bases respectively, with 7 bases between them. Germline CDR1 reads SGHRS; CDR2 reads YFSETQ. This CDR3 is 14 amino acids long.

This clonotype was seen only a few times. The chain links TRBV6-5 to TRBJ2-6; 9 nucleotides agree with TRBD1. The V and J ends lost 5 bases and 2 bases, in that order; junction bases with no gene match: 4. This CDR3 has 16 amino acids. Germline values: CDR1 MNHEY, CDR2 SVGAGI. The DNA for the CDR3 is TGTGCCAGCAGTCGGGACAGGGTGGCTGGGGCCAACGTCCTGACTTTC. Protein sequence: CASSRDRVAGANVLTF.

This clonotype was recorded at least ten times. This rearrangement joins TRBV7-2 to TRBJ1-1; TRBD1 is a possible D gene (6 bases). This CDR3 has 14 amino acids. Germline values: CDR1 SGHTA, CDR2 FQGNSA. Trimming pared 0 bases from V and 6 bases from J, leaving 11 bases between. CDR3: CASSLAWGASEAFF. The DNA of the CDR3 is TGTGCCAGCAGCTTAGCCTGGGGGGCCTCTGAAGCTTTCTTT.

On this clonotype itself: With a much larger clone just one base away, this may be a read error. This chain joins TRBV5-1 and TRBJ2-3; D is possibly TRBD2 (6 bases). V lost 6 bases to trimming and J lost 8 bases, with 19 bases between them. Germline V gene lookup returns CDR1 SGHRS and CDR2 YFSETQ. CDR3 length: 14 amino acids. CDR3 bases: TGCGCCAGCATCCGACAGCCGGGAGAAGTTACGCAGTATTTT. Its protein is CASIRQPGEVTQYF.

This clonotype was detected only a few times. The chain is built from TRBV2 and TRBJ2-5, with D uncertain. The CDR3 covers 14 residues. The germline V gene has CDR1 SNHLY and CDR2 FYNNEI. The V gene lost 8 bases and the J gene lost 4 bases, with 17 bases spanning the gap. The CDR3 coding sequence is TGTGCCAGCTCCGGACGAGATTGGGGAGAGACCCAGTACTTC. Its protein is CASSGRDWGETQYF.

This clonotype showed up many times. The chain combines TRBV10-3 with TRBJ2-1; 9 bases match TRBD1. In germline, CDR1 is ENHRY, CDR2 SYGVKD. This CDR3 comprises 15 residues. J was trimmed by 2 bases and V by 7 bases; bases with no gene match: 6. CDR3 DNA: TGTGCCATCACCCGGGACAGGGTGACCTACAATGAGCAGTTCTTC. Protein: CAITRDRVTYNEQFF.

The chain is built from TRBV7-2 and TRBJ1-1; 8 positions agree with TRBD1. The junction had 6 bases not matched to a gene; V was cut back by 3 bases and J by 0 bases. The germline V gene encodes CDR1 SGHTA and CDR2 FQGNSA. The CDR3 spans 16 residues. CDR3 in amino acids: CASSLDRDLMNTEAFF. In DNA form, the CDR3 reads TGTGCCAGCAGCTTGGACAGGGACCTTATGAACACTGAAGCTTTCTTT.